These T cell receptor beta chains were read from a single sample in a study of blood T cells in healthy people across ages. From the 5' RACE reads, TCRdb called clonotypes with MiXCR, one entry per CDR3 protein. The sample includes nearly 800,000 distinct CDR3 sequences, approximately 25% of them seen just once. The same sample was also studied in work on T cells of mothers and their children.

Material for sequencing was blood. The receptor source for this set is a boy between 10 and 17 years old in good health. CDR3s include the opening cysteine and the closing phenylalanine or tryptophan. Fields, in order: J gene, clone size, D gene, V gene, CDR3 DNA, CDR3 protein. A D gene is named only where the DNA matches it firmly. Expanded clones are given a class, and other clones once, few, many or no size at all.

TRBJ1-4 | few | TRBD1 | TRBV6-6 | TGTGCCAGCAGTCCCGGCGCATCACAGGGGATGGGTGAAAAACTGTTTTTT | CASSPGASQGMGEKLFF
TRBJ2-1 | few | TRBD1 | TRBV20-1 | TGCAGTGCTAGTCCGGGACAGGGATTAGATGAGCAGTTCTTC | CSASPGQGLDEQFF
TRBJ2-1 | once | - | TRBV12-3/TRBV12-4 | TGTGCCAGCAGTCCAGGACAGTTTGAGCAGTTCTTC | CASSPGQFEQFF
TRBJ2-7 | - | - | TRBV4-1 | TGCGCCAGCAGCCAAGATAGGGGCAGGGCAGGCAACGAGCAGTACTTC | CASSQDRGRAGNEQYF
TRBJ1-4 | few | TRBD1 | TRBV28 | TGTGCCAGCAGTTTTCGCCATTTGGGGACAGATGAAAAACTGTTTTTT | CASSFRHLGTDEKLFF
TRBJ2-5 | few | - | TRBV30 | TGTGCCTGGAGCGTAACGGGCCTTTGGTACCAAGAGACCCAGTACTTC | CAWSVTGLWYQETQYF
TRBJ2-5 | few | TRBD2 | TRBV4-1 | TGCGCCAGCAGCCAAGATTCGGCGGGAGGGAAGACCCAGTACTTC | CASSQDSAGGKTQYF
TRBJ2-5 | - | - | TRBV29-1 | TGCAGCGTTGACGGGCTTTCTGGCGGGATGGGGCAAGAGACCCAGTACTTC | CSVDGLSGGMGQETQYF
TRBJ2-7 | few | - | TRBV29-1 | TGCAGCGTCGGCACTATCGGGGGAGCGCAGTACTTC | CSVGTIGGAQYF
TRBJ2-7 | - | TRBD1 | TRBV24-1 | TGTGCCACCAGAGGGACAGGGGCGGACGAGCAGTACTTC | CATRGTGADEQYF
TRBJ2-5 | - | TRBD1 | TRBV6-1 | TGTGCCAGCAGTGAGACAGGGGCTCAAGAGACCCAGTACTTC | CASSETGAQETQYF
TRBJ2-7 | - | - | TRBV29-1 | TGCAGCGTTGAAGGGGTTGTCGGCTACGAGCAGTACTTC | CSVEGVVGYEQYF
TRBJ1-2 | - | - | TRBV5-6 | TGTGCCAGCAGCGTCCGGCCGCAGTGGGAAGATGGCTACACCTTC | CASSVRPQWEDGYTF
TRBJ2-2 | - | TRBD2 | TRBV29-1 | TGCAGCGTTGCAACCCGACTAGCAGGCGGGGAGCTGTTTTTT | CSVATRLAGGELFF
TRBJ2-7 | few | TRBD2 | TRBV5-5 | TGTGCCAGCAGCTTGGACAGCGGGAGTCCCTACGAGCAGTACTTC | CASSLDSGSPYEQYF
TRBJ1-2 | - | TRBD1 | TRBV28 | TGTGCCAGCAGTACCACGACAGGGGGCTCATGGGGCTACACCTTC | CASSTTTGGSWGYTF
TRBJ2-7 | - | TRBD1 | TRBV30 | TGTGCCTGGAGTGGACCGACAGGGGGCTACGAGCAGTACTTC | CAWSGPTGGYEQYF
TRBJ2-7 | - | TRBD2 | TRBV11-1 | TGTGCCAGCAGCTTAGCCGGGACTAGATCCTACGAGCAGTACTTC | CASSLAGTRSYEQYF
TRBJ2-3 | few | TRBD1 | TRBV29-1 | TGCAGCGCGGACAGGGGATACCCCACAGATACGCAGTATTTT | CSADRGYPTDTQYF
TRBJ2-5 | many | - | TRBV4-3 | TGCGCCAGCAGCCAAGGCGTGGGGGAGACCCAGTACTTC | CASSQGVGETQYF
TRBJ2-5 | few | - | TRBV9 | TGTGCCAGCAGCGTAGACTGGGCTGAGACCCAGTACTTC | CASSVDWAETQYF
TRBJ2-3 | - | TRBD1 | TRBV12-3/TRBV12-4 | TGTGCCAGCAGTGTCGGGACAGGGCGAGCAGATACGCAGTATTTT | CASSVGTGRADTQYF
TRBJ1-1 | - | - | TRBV28 | TGTGCCAGCAGCTTACCCAGGGTTGGGACCACTGAAGCTTTCTTT | CASSLPRVGTTEAFF
TRBJ2-2 | few | - | TRBV2 | TGTGCCAGCAGTTGGGGGACAACTGCGAACACCGGGGAGCTGTTTTTT | CASSWGTTANTGELFF
TRBJ2-4 | - | - | TRBV12-3/TRBV12-4 | TGTGCCAGCAGCTTTAGGGCTAGCTTTCAGTACTTC | CASSFRASFQYF
TRBJ2-7 | - | - | TRBV19 | TGTGCCAGTAGCTACCAGGGACACTCCTACGAGCAGTACTTC | CASSYQGHSYEQYF
TRBJ2-7 | - | - | TRBV4-3 | TGCGCCAGCAGCCAAGATCCCGACAGCTGGTACGAGCAGTACTTC | CASSQDPDSWYEQYF
TRBJ2-2 | few | - | TRBV5-5 | TGTGCCAGCAGCTTGGTGGTTTTTGAGGGCTCCGGGGAGCTGTTTTTT | CASSLVVFEGSGELFF
TRBJ2-7 | once | TRBD1 | TRBV11-2 | TGTGCCAGCAGCTTGAGACAGGGGGCTTCCGAGCAGTACTTC | CASSLRQGASEQYF
TRBJ1-4 | - | - | TRBV5-1 | TGCGCCAGCAGCCAGACAGACGCAACTAATGAAAAACTGTTTTTT | CASSQTDATNEKLFF
TRBJ2-5 | - | - | TRBV7-8 | TGTGCCAGCAGCCCATTAGCGGAGCGAGAGACCCAGTACTTC | CASSPLAERETQYF
TRBJ1-2 | - | - | TRBV9 | TGTGCCAGCAGCGGGGGTCCTCTCCGAATCTATGGCTACACCTTC | CASSGGPLRIYGYTF
TRBJ1-4 | few | - | TRBV27 | TGTGCCAGCAGCCAACGGGGTGTCCGAGAAAAACTGTTTTTT | CASSQRGVREKLFF
TRBJ1-3 | - | - | TRBV27 | TGTGCCAGCAGTACCCGGGACGGAGGAAACACCATATATTTT | CASSTRDGGNTIYF
TRBJ2-2 | few | - | TRBV6-6 | TGTGCCAGCAGTTCTAGCGATTTCGGGGAGCTGTTTTTT | CASSSSDFGELFF
TRBJ2-6 | - | TRBD2 | TRBV20-1 | TGCAGTGCTCGACTGGGGGGGTCCGGGGCCAACGTCCTGACTTTC | CSARLGGSGANVLTF
TRBJ2-1 | - | - | TRBV29-1 | TGCAGCGTTGGGGGAGAACTATCGGAAGGTGGTGAGCAGTTCTTC | CSVGGELSEGGEQFF
TRBJ2-2 | - | TRBD1 | TRBV11-2 | TGTGCCAGCATTCACCCCGGGACAGGCACCGGGGAGCTGTTTTTT | CASIHPGTGTGELFF
TRBJ2-7 | - | TRBD2 | TRBV7-2 | TGTGCCAGCAGCAATCGGGCTAGCGGTCCCTACGAGCAGTACTTC | CASSNRASGPYEQYF
TRBJ2-2 | - | - | TRBV7-2 | TGTGCCAGCACCCTAGCCCCACAGGGTGGGACCGGGGAGCTGTTTTTT | CASTLAPQGGTGELFF
TRBJ1-4 | few | TRBD1 | TRBV4-3 | TGCGCCAGCAGCCAAGCGAAGGATGTGTTTCAATGGGACAGAGCTAATGAAAAACTGTTTTTT | CASSQAKDVFQWDRANEKLFF
TRBJ2-1 | few | TRBD2 | TRBV30 | TGTGCCTGGAGAGGTCGGGGGGGCGACTACAATGAGCAGTTCTTC | CAWRGRGGDYNEQFF